This TCR beta chain was sequenced for a study of blood T cell repertoires in COVID-19. This CDR3 is built from 13 residues. The ends were cut back, 6 bases at V and 1 base at J, with 8 bases in the middle. Germline V gene sequence: CDR1 SGHDT, CDR2 YYEEEE. TCRdb keeps only in-frame clones here, not all; method: immunoSEQ multiplex PCR. The sample has approximately 290,000 clones; over 75% are singletons. This TCR was recovered from a woman in her 30s who had recovered from COVID-19. The specimen was PBMCs or T cells enriched from blood (not recorded which). V and J are TRBV5-6 and TRBJ1-5; D gene unclear. The CDR3 protein is CASILQSNQPQHF. CDR3 nucleotide sequence: TGTGCCAGCATCCTACAGAGCAATCAGCCCCAGCATTTT.